Following are 25 T cell receptor beta chains from one sample sequenced in a study of blood T cell repertoires in COVID-19. The assay was immunoSEQ multiplex PCR, and TCRdb's table has in-frame clones only and misses some. In the table there are approximately 160,000 clones, 65% to 85% of which are singletons. Sequenced material: PBMCs or T cells enriched from blood (not recorded which). The receptors shown here come from a man aged 35 to 55 who had recovered from COVID-19.

The V call is TRBV6-5, the J call TRBJ1-6; TRBD1 agrees at 10 bases. This CDR3 is built from 16 residues. The trim removed 0 bases at V and 10 bases at J, leaving 6 bases unmatched. From germline, CDR1 is MNHEY and CDR2 SVGAGI. The CDR3: CASSYSRTGGLSPLHF. In DNA, the CDR3 is TGTGCCAGCAGTTACTCGAGGACAGGGGGTTTATCACCCCTCCACTTT.

The genes are TRBV30 and TRBJ1-4, with a possible D match to TRBD1 (5 bases). Trimming took off 1 base at V and 8 bases at J, with 17 bases between the two ends. In germline, CDR1 is GTSNPN, CDR2 SVGIG (reference sequence). The CDR3 contains 15 residues. The CDR3, as DNA: TGTGCCTGGAGTGGTTACCAGGGTATCGGCGAAAAACTGTTTTTT. It yields the protein CAWSGYQGIGEKLFF. The variable domain in full, completed from reference TRBV30 and TRBJ1-4, reads SQTIHQWPATLVQPVGSPLSLECTVEGTSNPNLYWYRQAAGRGLQLLFYSVGIGQISSEVPQNLSASRPQDRQFILSSKKLLLSDSGFYLCAWSGYQGIGEKLFFGSGTQLSVL.

This chain uses TRBV30 with TRBJ2-3; D is perhaps TRBD2 (5 bases). V lost 0 bases and J lost 0, with 10 bases in between. CDR3 length equals 15 residues. From germline, CDR1 is GTSNPN and CDR2 SVGIG (reference sequence). The CDR3 region has the DNA TGTGCCTGGAGTGTTAGCGCGAAAAGCACAGATACGCAGTATTTT. Its translation: CAWSVSAKSTDTQYF.

The rearrangement links TRBV6-5 to TRBJ1-2; TRBD1 is a possible D gene (6 bases). V was shortened by 10 bases and J by 0 bases, with 12 bases between the two germline ends. This CDR3 is built from 13 residues. The germline CDR1 and CDR2 sequences are MNHEY and SVGAGI. CDR3 in amino acids: CATLDSSNYGYTF. Written as DNA, the CDR3 is TGTGCCACCCTGGACAGTTCTAACTATGGCTACACCTTC.

The V and J genes are TRBV19 and TRBJ2-3; 10 nucleotides match TRBD2. Germline CDR1 and CDR2: LNHDA and SQIVND (reference sequence). This CDR3 is built from 15 residues. V lost 6 bases to trimming and J lost 2 bases; unmatched junction nucleotides: 5. This CDR3 reads CASRRTSGNTDTQYF. In nucleotides, the CDR3 is TGTGCCAGTAGAAGGACTAGCGGCAACACAGATACGCAGTATTTT.

This chain joins TRBV30 and TRBJ1-2, with TRBD1 identical over 9 bases. V lost 0 bases, J lost 11 bases, and 13 bases stayed unmatched. CDR3 length: 15 amino acids. The germline V gene encodes CDR1 GTSNPN and CDR2 SVGIG (reference sequence). The CDR3 DNA sequence: TGTGCCTGGAGTGTACACCCCGGACAGGGGATTGAATACACCTTC. Amino acids: CAWSVHPGQGIEYTF.

This clone was counted once. The rearrangement joins TRBV7-6 to TRBJ1-6; D remains unclear. CDR3 length: 15 amino acids. The V end was cut by 2 bases, the J end by 5 bases, with 10 bases between. From germline, CDR1 is SGHVS and CDR2 FNYEAQ. This chain's CDR3 is CASSLQLADNSPLHF. The CDR3 nucleotides are TGTGCCAGCAGCTTACAATTGGCCGATAATTCACCCCTCCACTTT.

This chain links TRBV3-1 (or the pseudogene TRBV3-2) with TRBJ1-3; 11 nucleotides agree with TRBD1. The CDR3 sequence is 17 residues long. V gave up 3 bases and J gave up 1 base; unmatched junction bases: 5. The germline V gene has CDR1 LGHDT and CDR2 YNNKEL (reference sequence). The CDR3, as DNA: TGTGCCAGCAGCCAGGGGACAGGGGGTAGATCTGGAAACACCATATATTTT. Translated, it gives CASSQGTGGRSGNTIYF.

The chain is built from TRBV2 and TRBJ2-5, with D hard to call. In germline, CDR1 is SNHLY, CDR2 FYNNEI. This CDR3 comprises 13 residues. V shed 5 bases and J shed 2 bases, with 9 bases lying between them. This CDR3 is CASSSHEQETQYF. CDR3 DNA sequence: TGTGCCAGCAGTTCACACGAACAAGAGACCCAGTACTTC.

The chain couples TRBV27 to TRBJ1-4, with a weak D call TRBD1 (5 bases). V was shortened by 4 bases and J by 0 bases, with 18 bases between the two germline ends. Germline V lookup: CDR1 MNHEY, CDR2 SMNVEV (reference sequence). This CDR3 comprises 18 residues. CDR3 in amino acids: CASSSRSGLPATNEKLFF. The CDR3 DNA is TGTGCCAGCAGTTCTAGGTCGGGACTCCCTGCAACTAATGAAAAACTGTTTTTT.

The rearrangement joins TRBV24-1 to TRBJ1-6; a possible D gene is TRBD1 (5 bases). The germline CDR1 and CDR2 sequences are KGHDR and SFDVKD. CDR3 length: 13 residues. Trimming cost V 7 bases and J 6 bases, with 9 bases left between them. The CDR3 DNA reads TGTGCCACCAGGCAGGGAATTAATTCACCCCTCCACTTT. It translates to CATRQGINSPLHF.

The rearrangement links TRBV7-3 to TRBJ2-2; D might be TRBD1 (6 bases). V shed 7 bases and J shed 4 bases, with 10 bases lying between them. Germline CDR1 SGHTA, CDR2 FQGTGA. This CDR3 contains 13 residues. CDR3 in DNA: TGTGCCAGCACGCGAGGGGGCACCGGGGAGCTGTTTTTT. It yields the protein CASTRGGTGELFF. Full variable domain (remainder filled in from reference TRBV7-3 and TRBJ2-2): GAGVSQTPSNKVTEKGKYVELRCDPISGHTALYWYRQSLGQGPEFLIYFQGTGAADDSGLPNDRFFAVRPEGSVSTLKIQRTERGDSAVYLCASTRGGTGELFFGEGSRLTVL.

The rearrangement joins TRBV5-1 to TRBJ1-4, with D possibly being TRBD1 (5 bases). Germline-derived CDR1 and CDR2 are SGHRS and YFSETQ. CDR3 length equals 16 residues. With 2 bases removed from V and 0 bases from J, the gap between germline ends came to 11 bases. CDR3 loop: CASSLGRGTTNEKLFF. As DNA, the CDR3 is TGCGCCAGCAGCTTAGGACGGGGGACAACTAATGAAAAACTGTTTTTT.

This clone was seen a handful of times. The J gene is TRBJ1-1, the V gene TRBV4-2, with D possibly TRBD1 on 6 matching bases. Germline assignment: CDR1 LGHNA and CDR2 YNFKEQ. V lost 0 bases and J 4 bases, leaving 12 bases between the germline ends. The CDR3 covers 15 residues. The CDR3, as DNA: TGTGCCAGCAGCCAAGAAGGAGGGGGGGGCACTGAAGCTTTCTTT. Translating it yields CASSQEGGGGTEAFF.

This clone was recorded a few times. Other DNA sequences of this sample code for an identical CDR3. This CDR3 reads CASSSNRNYGYTF. CDR3 nucleotide sequence: TGTGCCAGCAGTTCGAACAGGAACTATGGCTACACCTTC. The rearrangement links TRBV6-5 to TRBJ1-2; possibly TRBD1 for D (5 bases). V gave up 4 bases and J gave up 2 bases, with 8 bases separating them. This CDR3 contains 13 residues. Germline-derived CDR1 and CDR2 are MNHEY and SVGAGI.

The rearrangement uses TRBV19 and TRBJ2-1; 7 bases are shared with TRBD2. The CDR3 spans 11 residues. V was clipped by 10 bases and J by 12 bases; unmatched bases: 9. Germline values: CDR1 LNHDA, CDR2 SQIVND (reference sequence). CDR3 amino acids: CATRVGEGQFF. CDR3 DNA sequence: TGTGCCACTAGAGTAGGGGAGGGGCAGTTCTTC.

The CDR3 loop is CASSIDPGTGELFF. The CDR3 coding sequence is TGTGCCAGTAGTATAGATCCGGGGACCGGGGAGCTGTTTTTT. The V and J genes are TRBV19 and TRBJ2-2, with a weak D call TRBD2 (5 bases). The germline CDR1 and CDR2 sequences are LNHDA and SQIVND (reference sequence). Between the trimmed V and J ends, which lost 0 bases and 5 bases, there was a span of 7 bases. CDR3 length: 14 amino acids.

The genes are TRBV6-6 and TRBJ2-7; 9 bases align to TRBD1. With 7 bases clipped from V and 7 bases from J, the junction kept 11 bases outside the gene matches. Germline V gene lookup returns CDR1 MNHNY and CDR2 SVGAGI (reference sequence). The CDR3 is made up of 14 amino acids. CDR3 residues: CASIPGTGRSEQYF. The CDR3 nucleotides read TGTGCCAGCATACCCGGGACAGGGCGTAGTGAGCAGTACTTC.

This clone has a handful of counts. The chain links TRBV6-5 to TRBJ1-2; a possible D gene is TRBD1 (6 bases). This CDR3 has 14 residues. V lost 2 bases and J lost 8, with 15 bases in between. Germline CDR1 and CDR2: MNHEY and SVGAGI. The CDR3: CASSYVGAQGGYTF. The CDR3 nucleotides read TGTGCCAGCAGTTACGTGGGGGCTCAGGGGGGCTACACCTTC.

This chain links TRBV19 with TRBJ1-4; 9 bases are a match to TRBD1. CDR3 length: 15 amino acids. CDR1 and CDR2 from the germline V gene are LNHDA and SQIVND (reference sequence). V shed 7 bases and J 4 bases; nucleotides not matched to a gene: 7. In DNA, the CDR3 is TGTGCCAGTACCGATCCGGGACAGGGTAATGAAAAACTGTTTTTT. Protein product: CASTDPGQGNEKLFF.

The J gene is TRBJ1-4, the V gene TRBV7-9; tentative D call: TRBD1 (6 bases). Germline loops: CDR1 SEHNR, CDR2 FQNEAQ (reference sequence). Trimming took off 3 bases at V and 4 bases at J, with 9 bases between the two ends. This CDR3 spans 14 amino acids. The CDR3 spells CASSFRDNNEKLFF. Written as DNA, the CDR3 is TGTGCCAGCAGCTTCCGGGACAATAATGAAAAACTGTTTTTT. Using reference TRBV7-9 and TRBJ1-4 for the parts outside the CDR3, the full variable domain is DTGVSQNPRHKITKRGQNVTFRCDPISEHNRLYWYRQTLGQGPEFLTYFQNEAQLEKSRLLSDRFSAERPKGSFSTLEIQRTEQGDSAMYLCASSFRDNNEKLFFGSGTQLSVL.

This clone was seen once. The V and J genes are TRBV3-1 (or the pseudogene TRBV3-2) and TRBJ2-5, with TRBD2 matching over 8 bases. The CDR3 runs to 14 residues. J was trimmed by 5 bases and V by 4 bases; bases with no gene match: 6. The germline gives CDR1 LGHDT, CDR2 YNNKEL (reference sequence). The CDR3 reads CASSLGLARETQYF. The CDR3 DNA reads TGTGCCAGCAGCCTCGGACTAGCCCGCGAGACCCAGTACTTC.

The genes are TRBV13 and TRBJ2-7; D may be TRBD1 (6 bases). The germline V gene encodes CDR1 PRHDT and CDR2 FYEKMQ (reference sequence). Deletions cut 5 bases from V and 4 bases from J, with 15 bases between. This CDR3 has 14 residues. CDR3 loop: CASSLEQGHYEQYF. CDR3 DNA: TGTGCCAGCAGCCTCGAACAGGGTCATTACGAGCAGTACTTC.

V usage is TRBV30 and J usage is TRBJ1-2; 10 positions agree with TRBD1. J was trimmed by 4 bases and V by 5 bases; bases with no gene match: 10. This CDR3 has 15 amino acids. Germline V gives CDR1 GTSNPN, CDR2 SVGIG (reference sequence). The CDR3 spells CAWGTGAAVGYGYTF. CDR3 coding DNA: TGTGCCTGGGGGACAGGGGCCGCGGTAGGCTATGGCTACACCTTC.

The chain has TRBV2 and TRBJ2-5; TRBD1 is a possible D gene (5 bases). The ends were cut back, 10 bases at V and 4 bases at J, with 19 bases in the middle. Germline-derived CDR1 and CDR2 are SNHLY and FYNNEI. This CDR3 has 14 residues. CDR3 residues: CATHRSRVGETQYF. The DNA for the CDR3 is TGTGCCACCCACCGCTCCAGGGTAGGAGAGACCCAGTACTTC. The full variable domain, its missing parts supplied by reference TRBV2 and TRBJ2-5, is EPEVTQTPSHQVTQMGQEVILRCVPISNHLYFYWYRQILGQKVEFLVSFYNNEISEKSEIFDDQFSVERPDGSNFTLKIRSTKLEDSAMYFCATHRSRVGETQYFGPGTRLLVL.